The 27 T cell receptor beta chains reported below all come from one sample, sequenced in a study of T-cell memory formation after mild COVID-19. TCRdb reprocessed the 5' RACE reads with MiXCR, giving one entry per CDR3 protein. The table records about 200,000 distinct CDR3 sequences, over 9.5% of them present only once. The material sequenced was PBMCs or a T cell subset sorted from them (not recorded which). These receptors all stem from a man in his late teens or twenties who had mild COVID-19 (a few samples of this study predate the infection). Cell type and time point are not known.

This rearrangement joins TRBV20-1 to TRBJ1-1; the D is unclear. Germline V gene lookup returns CDR1 DFQATT and CDR2 SNEGSKA (reference sequence). Between the trimmed V and J ends, which lost 3 bases and 0 bases, there was a span of 8 bases. The CDR3 covers 13 residues. This chain's CDR3 is CSASQQLNTEAFF. As DNA, the CDR3 is TGCAGTGCTAGTCAACAGTTGAACACTGAAGCTTTCTTT.

The genes are TRBV15 and TRBJ1-2; TRBD1 might be the D (6 bases). The germline V and J ends were trimmed by 0 bases and 4 bases, with 21 bases remaining between them. From germline, CDR1 is LNHNV and CDR2 YYDKDF (reference sequence). This CDR3 region has 18 residues. The DNA of the CDR3 is TGTGCCACCAGCAGAGATTTCCCCCAGGGGAGGCTTGGCTATGGCTACACCTTC. Its protein is CATSRDFPQGRLGYGYTF. Full variable domain (rest looked up from reference TRBV15 and TRBJ1-2): DAMVIQNPRYQVTQFGKPVTLSCSQTLNHNVMYWYQQKSSQAPKLLFHYYDKDFNNEADTPDNFQSRRPNTSFCFLDIRSPGLGDTAMYLCATSRDFPQGRLGYGYTFGSGTRLTVV.

This clonotype was picked up a small number of times. This chain links TRBV12-3 or TRBV12-4 with TRBJ2-3; TRBD1 is a possible D gene (6 bases). The CDR3 is made up of 14 amino acids. Between the trimmed V and J ends, which lost 5 bases and 2 bases, there was a span of 11 bases. Written as DNA, the CDR3 is TGTGCCAGCAGTCCCCGGGACAACACAGATACGCAGTATTTT. Encoded protein: CASSPRDNTDTQYF.

This clonotype was recorded a few times. This sequence joins TRBV6-5 and TRBJ1-1; no clear D gene. Germline loops: CDR1 MNHEY, CDR2 SVGAGI. Trimming took off 6 bases at V and 3 bases at J, with 11 bases between the two ends. CDR3 length: 13 amino acids. CDR3: CASRQRRDTEAFF. CDR3 nucleotides: TGTGCCAGCAGGCAACGGCGGGACACTGAAGCTTTCTTT.

This clonotype was observed many times. The chain carries TRBV20-1 and TRBJ1-2, with 7 nucleotides matching TRBD1. V was pared by 2 bases and J by 7 bases, with 4 bases of the junction left unmatched. Germline V gene sequence: CDR1 DFQATT, CDR2 SNEGSKA (reference sequence). This CDR3 has 12 residues. The CDR3 bases are TGCAGTGCTAGATCAGGGGGAGGTGGCTACACCTTC. The encoded protein is CSARSGGGGYTF.

This chain uses TRBV7-2 with TRBJ2-5; D gene uncertain. Germline loops: CDR1 SGHTA, CDR2 FQGNSA. The CDR3 consists of 13 residues. V lost 1 base and J 0 bases, leaving 3 bases between the germline ends. As DNA, the CDR3 is TGTGCCAGCAGCTTAGAGAACCAAGAGACCCAGTACTTC. It is translated as CASSLENQETQYF.

The chain uses TRBV30 and TRBJ1-5, with TRBD1 as a possible D gene (6 bases). CDR3 length: 13 residues. Trimming pared 5 bases from V and 7 bases from J, leaving 15 bases between. CDR1 and CDR2 (germline): GTSNPN, SVGIG (reference sequence). As DNA, the CDR3 is TGTGCCTGGGCCGTACAGGGTCGGCAGCCCCAGCATTTT. Its translation: CAWAVQGRQPQHF.

Many counts were recorded for this clonotype. The V call is TRBV4-3, the J call TRBJ2-5; D unclear. V lost 4 bases and J 5 bases, leaving 14 bases between the germline ends. The CDR3 totals 14 residues. The V gene's germline CDR1 is LGHNA and CDR2 YSLEER. The CDR3 spells CASSPLGVGETQYF. As DNA, the CDR3 is TGCGCCAGCAGCCCACTGGGCGTGGGGGAGACCCAGTACTTC.

The sample holds a few counts of this clonotype. The genes are TRBV2 and TRBJ1-6, with D hard to call. Trimming cost V 7 bases and J 10 bases, with 20 bases left between them. CDR3 length equals 15 residues. Germline V gene lookup returns CDR1 SNHLY and CDR2 FYNNEI. The chain's CDR3 is CASINLQGLRSPLHF. DNA of the CDR3: TGTGCCAGCATCAACCTACAAGGGTTACGGTCACCCCTCCACTTT.

This clonotype was found many times. J is TRBJ2-3 and V is TRBV7-9, with TRBD1 as a possible D gene (6 bases). Looked up from germline, CDR1 is SEHNR and CDR2 is FQNEAQ (reference sequence). This CDR3 spans 14 amino acids. V shed 3 bases and J shed 0 bases, with 7 bases lying between them. The DNA for the CDR3 is TGTGCCAGCAGCTTGACAGGAAGCACAGATACGCAGTATTTT. It codes for CASSLTGSTDTQYF.

V is TRBV9 and J is TRBJ1-2; no firm D call. The V end lost 0 bases, the J end lost 3 bases, and 6 bases lay between the germline ends. This CDR3 has 13 amino acids. CDR1 and CDR2 (germline): SGDLS, YYNGEE. The CDR3 is CASSVDGHYGYTF. CDR3 DNA: TGTGCCAGCAGCGTAGACGGACACTATGGCTACACCTTC. Drawing the rest from reference TRBV9 and TRBJ1-2, the complete variable domain is DSGVTQTPKHLITATGQRVTLRCSPRSGDLSVYWYQQSLDQGLQFLIQYYNGEERAKGNILERFSAQQFPDLHSELNLSSLELGDSALYFCASSVDGHYGYTFGSGTRLTVV.

This clonotype was seen only a few times. The chain combines TRBV5-1 with TRBJ1-1, with a tentative D call TRBD1 (5 bases). There are 15 residues in the CDR3. Germline V gene sequence: CDR1 SGHRS, CDR2 YFSETQ. Deletions cut 4 bases from V and 0 bases from J, with 13 bases between. The CDR3 DNA is TGCGCCAGCAGCCCCCCGACAGATATGAACACTGAAGCTTTCTTT. Residues: CASSPPTDMNTEAFF.

The chain employs TRBV5-6 and TRBJ2-3; D gene ambiguous. The CDR3 consists of 16 residues. Trimming removed 3 bases from V and 0 bases from J, with 14 bases in between. CDR1 and CDR2 (germline): SGHDT, YYEEEE. This chain's CDR3 is CASSSLTLASTDTQYF. The CDR3 DNA reads TGTGCCAGCAGCTCGCTGACTTTGGCTAGCACAGATACGCAGTATTTT.

The rearrangement links TRBV18 to TRBJ2-1, with 9 positions matching TRBD1. V trimming: 2 bases; J trimming: 10 bases; junction bases outside the gene matches: 12. The CDR3 is 16 amino acids. Germline CDR1 reads KGHSH; CDR2 reads LQKENI. The DNA of the CDR3 is TGTGCCAGCTCACCAATTTTTTCGGACAGGGGCGGCGAGCAGTTCTTC. It translates to CASSPIFSDRGGEQFF. The variable domain in full, with the rest retrieved from reference TRBV18 and TRBJ2-1, is NAGVMQNPRHLVRRRGQEARLRCSPMKGHSHVYWYRQLPEEGLKFMVYLQKENIIDESGMPKERFSAEFPKEGPSILRIQQVVRGDSAAYFCASSPIFSDRGGEQFFGPGTRLTVL.

There are a few counts of this clonotype. V gene TRBV11-2 combines with J gene TRBJ2-5, with 11 bases lining up with TRBD2. The CDR3 spans 16 residues. The germline V gene encodes CDR1 SGHAT and CDR2 FQNNGV. With V trimmed by 6 bases and J by 4 bases, 10 bases remained unmatched. CDR3: CASSRRGLAGGETQYF. In DNA, the CDR3 is TGTGCCAGCAGTCGTAGGGGGCTAGCGGGAGGAGAGACCCAGTACTTC.

The chain joins TRBV6-2 or TRBV6-3 to TRBJ2-3; D is unclear. Trimming stripped 2 bases from V and 9 bases from J, with 12 bases between. Germline lookup yields CDR1 MNHEY and CDR2 SVGEGT. The CDR3 has 13 residues. The CDR3 region is CASSYGLSGTQYF. The CDR3 DNA follows: TGTGCCAGCAGTTACGGTCTCTCCGGGACGCAGTATTTT.

This chain connects TRBV6-5 to TRBJ1-2; D possibly corresponds to TRBD1 (6 bases). The CDR3 has 15 residues. Per germline, CDR1 MNHEY and CDR2 SVGAGI. Trimming took 0 bases from V and 2 from J, leaving 10 bases between them. The CDR3 sequence: CASSYSAGTNYGYTF. CDR3 in DNA: TGTGCCAGCAGTTACTCGGCAGGGACAAACTATGGCTACACCTTC.

V usage is TRBV27 and J usage is TRBJ1-6; the D is unclear. The V and J ends lost 7 bases and 9 bases respectively, with 22 bases between them. Germline V CDR1 and CDR2: MNHEY, SMNVEV (reference sequence). This CDR3 has 16 amino acids. DNA of the CDR3: TGTGCCAGCACTCCCGGCGGCGGCGTTCCAGGTTCACCCCTCCACTTT. It yields the protein CASTPGGGVPGSPLHF.

This clonotype was recorded many times. V usage is TRBV20-1 and J usage is TRBJ1-5; D is unresolved. Germline lookup yields CDR1 DFQATT and CDR2 SNEGSKA (reference sequence). Between the trimmed V and J ends, which lost 3 bases and 6 bases, there was a span of 12 bases. This CDR3 comprises 13 residues. This CDR3 reads CSASVGSGQPQHF. CDR3 sequence (DNA): TGCAGTGCTAGCGTTGGCAGTGGTCAGCCCCAGCATTTT.

CDR3 loop: CASSLARQTDTQYF. Here the CDR3 DNA reads TGTGCCAGCAGCTTAGCGCGACAGACAGATACGCAGTATTTT. V gene TRBV7-6 combines with J gene TRBJ2-3; D may be TRBD1 (5 bases). The V end was cut by 0 bases, the J end by 3 bases, with 7 bases between. There are 14 residues in the CDR3. Germline V gives CDR1 SGHVS, CDR2 FNYEAQ.

The table lists this clonotype with a few counts. V and J are TRBV11-1 and TRBJ1-1; D uncertain. Trimming took off 3 bases at V and 2 bases at J, with 7 bases between the two ends. The CDR3 extends over 13 amino acids. CDR1 and CDR2 from the germline V gene are SGHAT and FQDESV (reference sequence). CDR3 amino acids: CASSFEHNTEAFF. Here the CDR3 DNA reads TGTGCCAGCAGCTTTGAACATAACACTGAAGCTTTCTTT.

There are a few counts of this clonotype. J is TRBJ1-2 and V is TRBV23-1, with a weak D call TRBD1 (6 bases). TRBV23-1 is an ORF; its function is uncertain. V dropped 2 bases and J dropped 7 bases, with 17 bases sitting between them. The CDR3 runs 15 residues. The CDR3 DNA follows: TGCGCCAGCAGTCAACCTCCAGGGGCGATCCCTGGCTACACCTTC. Protein product: CASSQPPGAIPGYTF.

This clonotype has just a few counts. The chain joins TRBV12-3 or TRBV12-4 to TRBJ1-6; TRBD1 matches at 7 bases. Unmatched junction bases numbered 16, after V lost 5 bases and J lost 9 bases. The CDR3 is 17 amino acids. Here the CDR3 DNA reads TGTGCCAGCAGTCCCCGGGGGGGAGGGGGCGATTTTTCACCCCTCCACTTT. Residues: CASSPRGGGGDFSPLHF.

Only a few counts were recorded for this clonotype. The rearrangement joins TRBV11-2 to TRBJ2-1; D possibly matches TRBD1 or TRBD2 (5 bases each). The CDR3 sequence is 14 residues long. Trimming stripped 7 bases from V and 8 bases from J, with 18 bases between. Germline V gene data show CDR1 as SGHAT and CDR2 as FQNNGV. The CDR3: CASTYERGQDEQFF. As DNA, the CDR3 is TGTGCCAGCACGTATGAGAGGGGCCAGGATGAGCAGTTCTTC.

In its sample, this clonotype was seen many times. The chain combines TRBV7-2 with TRBJ2-2, with 8 bases lining up with TRBD2. Germline lookup yields CDR1 SGHTA and CDR2 FQGNSA. J gave up 7 bases and V 5 bases, and 9 bases lay outside the gene matches. The CDR3 totals 15 residues. The CDR3 sequence is CASSQSRGGHGELFF. Written as DNA, the CDR3 is TGTGCCAGCAGCCAGTCCCGGGGGGGCCACGGGGAGCTGTTTTTT.

This clonotype appeared a few times. The chain uses TRBV4-1 and TRBJ2-3, with TRBD2 as a possible D gene (5 bases). Germline V gives CDR1 MGHRA, CDR2 YSYEKL. Between the trimmed V and J ends, which lost 1 base and 2 bases, there was a span of 16 bases. The CDR3 extends over 17 amino acids. As DNA, the CDR3 is TGCGCCAGCAGCCAAGCTAATACCGACTACCACACAGATACGCAGTATTTT. Amino acid sequence: CASSQANTDYHTDTQYF.

CDR3 residues: CASSDRGGTGELFF. CDR3 sequence (DNA): TGTGCCAGCAGCGACAGGGGGGGGACCGGGGAGCTGTTTTTT. The chain combines TRBV2 with TRBJ2-2, with 9 bases that match TRBD1. After removal of 6 bases from V and 5 bases from J, the junction contained 4 bases not matched to a gene. This CDR3 is 14 amino acids long. Germline V gene lookup returns CDR1 SNHLY and CDR2 FYNNEI.